This T cell receptor beta chain was observed in a study of T cell responses to AZD1222 COVID-19 vaccine. Study summary: Analyses pooled second doses at about 4 or about 12 weeks. Findings of the study overall: Sampling captured repertoires only after the peak T cell response. Vaccine-associated CD4 TCRs ranged over spike, dominating at 160-218 and 743-854.

TCRdb's copy holds only in-frame clones and misses some; the assay was immunoSEQ multiplex PCR. The table shows 120,000 to 150,000 clones, with around 93% occurring only once. Trimming left V 8 bases short and J 7 bases short, with 15 bases between. CDR3 length equals 13 residues. Germline CDR1 reads SNHLY; CDR2 reads FYNNEI. Notes on this clone: Its antigen is not identified.

The source is an adult in good health. Material: peripheral blood, obtained on day 0 of AZD1222 vaccination. This rearrangement joins TRBV2 to TRBJ1-5; weak D call: TRBD1 (5 bases). As DNA, the CDR3 is TGTGCCAGCGGAGGGGAGCGAGGGCAGCCCCAGCATTTT. Its protein is CASGGERGQPQHF.